The clone carrying this T cell receptor beta chain was seen more than once but under ten times. The V and J ends lost 8 bases and 7 bases, in that order; junction bases with no gene match: 9. CDR1 is SNHLY and CDR2 is FYNNEI in the germline V gene. This CDR3 contains 14 residues. The data belong to a study of early T cells in non-severe SARS-CoV-2 infection. TCRdb re-analysed the 5' RACE reads in MiXCR, keeping a single row per CDR3 protein. The sample shows about 130,000 distinct CDR3 sequences, about 15% of them seen only once. The specimen sequenced was whole blood. This clonotype originated in an adult who was a healthcare worker with PCR-confirmed SARS-CoV-2 infection or an uninfected control (not recorded which). The chain links TRBV2 to TRBJ2-2; 8 nucleotides match TRBD1. CDR3 sequence: CASQGAHSGGELFF. The CDR3 DNA reads TGTGCCAGCCAGGGGGCACATTCAGGCGGGGAGCTGTTTTTT. The full variable domain, its missing parts supplied by reference TRBV2 and TRBJ2-2, is EPEVTQTPSHQVTQMGQEVILRCVPISNHLYFYWYRQILGQKVEFLVSFYNNEISEKSEIFDDQFSVERPDGSNFTLKIRSTKLEDSAMYFCASQGAHSGGELFFGEGSRLTVL.